The 29 T cell receptor beta chains given below trace back to one sample, sequenced in a study of cytomegalovirus exposure and HLA in healthy donors. The PCR ran on 60 Vbeta and 13 Jbeta primers. TCRdb keeps only in-frame clones here, not all; method: immunoSEQ multiplex PCR. In the table there are roughly 110,000 clones, approximately 80% of which are singletons. Specimen: PBMCs. These receptors originate from a male donor in good health and CMV-seronegative.

This chain uses TRBV2 with TRBJ2-7, with D unresolved. The V end lost 1 base, the J end lost 0 bases, and 16 bases lay between the germline ends. The CDR3 runs 17 residues. The V gene's germline CDR1 is SNHLY and CDR2 FYNNEI. The CDR3 sequence is CASSEVSSVRSSYEQYF. In nucleotides, the CDR3 is TGTGCCAGCAGTGAAGTATCCTCGGTGCGGAGCTCCTACGAGCAGTACTTC.

This sequence joins TRBV7-2 and TRBJ2-1; TRBD2 matches 7 bases. After removal of 5 bases from V and 7 bases from J, the junction contained 8 bases not matched to a gene. The CDR3 extends over 14 amino acids. Germline CDR1 is SGHTA and CDR2 is FQGNSA. In DNA form, the CDR3 reads TGTGCCAGCAGCGCACCGGCGGGAGTTAATGAGCAGTTCTTC. This sequence encodes CASSAPAGVNEQFF.

This chain links TRBV4-2 with TRBJ1-3, with D perhaps matching TRBD1 (6 bases). CDR3 length equals 16 residues. Germline V gene sequence: CDR1 LGHNA, CDR2 YNFKEQ. The V and J ends lost 4 bases and 2 bases respectively, with 15 bases between them. CDR3 DNA sequence: TGTGCCAGCAGCCCCACCCGACAGGCTGCTGGAAACACCATATATTTT. This sequence encodes CASSPTRQAAGNTIYF.

This clone showed up just a few times. This CDR3 reads CASSGEGGSNQPQHF. The CDR3 DNA is TGCGCCAGCAGCGGGGAGGGGGGGAGCAATCAGCCCCAGCATTTT. The rearrangement joins TRBV4-1 to TRBJ1-5, with D possibly TRBD1 on 6 matching bases. V was cut by 5 bases and J by 1 base, with 12 bases left in between. The CDR3 extends over 15 amino acids. CDR1 is MGHRA and CDR2 is YSYEKL in the germline V gene.

This sequence joins TRBV15 and TRBJ2-7; D possibly corresponds to TRBD2 (7 bases). The CDR3 runs 15 residues. Deletions cut 3 bases from V and 0 bases from J, with 12 bases between. Looked up from germline, CDR1 is LNHNV and CDR2 is YYDKDF (reference sequence). CDR3 protein: CATSRGGGSSYEQYF. The CDR3 DNA reads as TGTGCCACCAGCAGGGGAGGGGGAAGCTCCTACGAGCAGTACTTC.

This clone was observed a handful of times. The gene calls are TRBV5-6 and TRBJ2-7; 15 nucleotides line up with TRBD2. V lost 0 bases to trimming and J lost 6 bases; unmatched junction nucleotides: 4. This CDR3 comprises 16 residues. CDR1 is SGHDT, CDR2 YYEEEE, per germline. CDR3 protein: CASSLGTSGRATEQYF. The CDR3 DNA is TGTGCCAGCAGCTTGGGGACTAGCGGGAGGGCCACCGAGCAGTACTTC.

V and J are TRBV2 and TRBJ1-2, with D uncertain. With 10 bases removed from V and 0 bases from J, the gap between germline ends came to 9 bases. The CDR3 spans 12 residues. The germline V gene encodes CDR1 SNHLY and CDR2 FYNNEI. The CDR3 region is CATGVANYGYTF. The CDR3 region has the DNA TGTGCCACCGGGGTAGCTAACTATGGCTACACCTTC.

The chain recombines TRBV29-1 with TRBJ2-1; 8 bases agree with TRBD2. The V gene's germline CDR1 is SQVTM and CDR2 ANQGSEA. The CDR3 extends over 14 amino acids. V shed 4 bases and J 3 bases; nucleotides not matched to a gene: 5. CDR3 nucleotide sequence: TGCAGCGTTGTTCGGCTAGCGGGCTACAATGAGCAGTTCTTC. Protein: CSVVRLAGYNEQFF.

This clone occurred a few times. The same CDR3 arises from other DNA sequences in this sample as well. This chain links TRBV30 with TRBJ1-6; D remains unclear. The V gene lost 3 bases and the J gene lost 4 bases, with 10 bases spanning the gap. The germline gives CDR1 GTSNPN, CDR2 SVGIG (reference sequence). The CDR3 runs to 14 residues. CDR3 DNA sequence: TGTGCCTGGAGCGGAAACGGGTATAATTCACCCCTCCACTTT. Its protein product is CAWSGNGYNSPLHF.

This clone was counted a few times. V usage is TRBV27 and J usage is TRBJ2-2; D not resolved. The V end was cut by 3 bases, the J end by 3 bases, with 5 bases between. Germline V gene lookup returns CDR1 MNHEY and CDR2 SMNVEV (reference sequence). The CDR3 is made up of 13 amino acids. This chain's CDR3 is CASSFPDTGELFF. DNA of the CDR3: TGTGCCAGCAGTTTTCCGGACACCGGGGAGCTGTTTTTT.

The chain is built from TRBV7-8 and TRBJ2-5; TRBD1 aligns across 9 bases. V lost 3 bases to trimming and J lost 7 bases; unmatched junction nucleotides: 9. The length of the CDR3 is 15 residues. Germline V gives CDR1 SGHVS, CDR2 FQNEAQ. The CDR3 coding sequence is TGTGCCAGCAGCTTCCGGGACAGGGAGGAGGGGACCCAGTACTTC. This sequence encodes CASSFRDREEGTQYF.

The chain combines TRBV7-8 with TRBJ2-7, with D possibly matching TRBD1 (6 bases). The V end lost 1 base, the J end lost 7 bases, and 26 bases lay between the germline ends. The CDR3 contains 18 residues. Germline assignment: CDR1 SGHVS and CDR2 FQNEAQ. The CDR3 DNA sequence: TGTGCCAGCAGCTTAGACGAAGGGGGTCCGCTGACTGAGGAAGAGCAGTACTTC. It is translated as CASSLDEGGPLTEEEQYF.

V is TRBV7-6 and J is TRBJ2-1; 11 bases are a match to TRBD2. The CDR3 extends over 17 amino acids. Looked up from germline, CDR1 is SGHVS and CDR2 is FNYEAQ. V was pared by 4 bases and J by 7 bases, with 12 bases of the junction left unmatched. CDR3 coding DNA: TGTGCCAGCAGCTCTCCACTAGCGGGGGAGGAGGGAAATGAGCAGTTCTTC. Translated: CASSSPLAGEEGNEQFF.

The genes are TRBV7-8 and TRBJ2-7, with 7 nucleotides matching TRBD2. CDR3 size: 13 residues. Germline CDR1 and CDR2: SGHVS and FQNEAQ. Unmatched junction bases numbered 2, after V lost 6 bases and J lost 0 bases. CDR3 amino acids: CASSGDYSYEQYF. CDR3 DNA: TGTGCCAGCAGTGGGGACTACTCCTACGAGCAGTACTTC.

The rearrangement joins TRBV7-2 to TRBJ2-5; 7 positions match TRBD2. The CDR3 is made up of 14 amino acids. V dropped 1 base and J dropped 5; count of bases not matched to a gene: 4. Looked up from germline, CDR1 is SGHTA and CDR2 is FQGNSA. The DNA of the CDR3 is TGTGCCAGCAGCTTAGTCAGGGAGGGCGAGACCCAGTACTTC. Encoded protein: CASSLVREGETQYF.

The rearrangement joins TRBV2 to TRBJ1-4, with a tentative D call TRBD1 (5 bases). Trimming removed 4 bases at V and 4 bases at J, with 10 bases between. The CDR3 sequence is 14 residues long. The germline CDR1 and CDR2 sequences are SNHLY and FYNNEI. CDR3 protein: CASSGQRSNEKLFF. DNA for the CDR3: TGTGCCAGCAGTGGACAGCGAAGTAATGAAAAACTGTTTTTT.

V is TRBV10-3 and J is TRBJ2-3; weak D call: TRBD1 (5 bases). CDR3 size: 13 residues. Trimming stripped 4 bases from V and 5 bases from J, with 10 bases between. Per the germline V gene, CDR1 is ENHRY and CDR2 is SYGVKD. CDR3 loop: CAISARQGDTQYF. Written as DNA, the CDR3 is TGTGCCATCAGTGCCCGGCAGGGAGATACGCAGTATTTT.

The V and J genes are TRBV18 and TRBJ1-4; maybe TRBD1 (6 bases). Germline CDR1 KGHSH, CDR2 LQKENI. The CDR3 length is 14 residues. V lost 4 bases and J 7 bases, leaving 13 bases between the germline ends. The CDR3 DNA sequence: TGTGCCAGCTCACTGAACCACAGGGTTGAAAAACTGTTTTTT. Its translation: CASSLNHRVEKLFF.

The rearrangement joins TRBV27 to TRBJ1-5; D might be TRBD1 (5 bases). V was clipped by 3 bases and J by 3 bases, with 12 bases between them. This CDR3 has 15 amino acids. Germline V gene lookup returns CDR1 MNHEY and CDR2 SMNVEV (reference sequence). The CDR3 sequence is CASSLTVSSNQPQHF. The CDR3 coding sequence is TGTGCCAGCAGTTTGACAGTTAGTTCCAATCAGCCCCAGCATTTT.

A few counts support this clone. Other DNA sequences from this sample encode an identical CDR3 as well. The chain links TRBV19 to TRBJ1-1; D remains ambiguous. The ends were cut back, 3 bases at V and 1 base at J, with 6 bases in the middle. CDR3 length: 13 amino acids. Germline-derived CDR1 and CDR2 are LNHDA and SQIVND (reference sequence). For the CDR3, the DNA is TGTGCCAGTAGTATGGGGAGGAACACTGAAGCTTTCTTT. Protein product: CASSMGRNTEAFF.

This chain uses TRBV4-1 with TRBJ2-6, with D perhaps matching TRBD1 (6 bases). Germline-derived CDR1 and CDR2 are MGHRA and YSYEKL. The V gene lost 1 base and the J gene lost 2 bases, with 15 bases spanning the gap. The CDR3 runs 18 residues. DNA for the CDR3: TGCGCCAGCAGCCAAGGAATGAACAGGGTAACTGGGGCCAACGTCCTGACTTTC. Amino acids: CASSQGMNRVTGANVLTF.

This chain uses TRBV6-1 with TRBJ1-2, with D uncertain. CDR1 and CDR2 from the germline V gene are MNHNS and SASEGT. V lost 5 bases, J lost 6 bases, and 16 bases lay in between. This CDR3 is 14 amino acids long. The CDR3 reads CASSKIFGEDGYTF. CDR3 DNA sequence: TGTGCCAGCAGTAAGATCTTTGGGGAGGATGGCTACACCTTC.

CDR3: CASSSIQRTPGNTIYF. CDR3 DNA sequence: TGTGCCAGCAGCTCGATCCAGCGTACACCGGGAAACACCATATATTTT. This sequence joins TRBV13 and TRBJ1-3; D unclear. Trimming removed 4 bases from V and 4 bases from J, with 17 bases in between. The CDR3 spans 16 residues. Germline V gene lookup returns CDR1 PRHDT and CDR2 FYEKMQ (reference sequence).

The chain combines TRBV27 with TRBJ2-5; 10 nucleotides line up with TRBD2. The J call may be in error: the DNA end matches TRBJ2-7 better. Germline V gene lookup returns CDR1 MNHEY and CDR2 SMNVEV (reference sequence). This CDR3 contains 14 residues. The CDR3 sequence: CASSSSGSRHEQYF. For the CDR3, the DNA is TGTGCCAGCAGTTCTAGCGGGAGTAGACACGAGCAGTACTTC.

The CDR3 protein is CASSLQGAGTEAFF. In DNA, the CDR3 is TGTGCCAGCAGTCTACAGGGGGCAGGAACTGAAGCTTTCTTT. The V call is TRBV28, the J call TRBJ1-1; 9 nucleotides align to TRBD1. The CDR3 consists of 14 residues. Germline CDR1 reads MDHEN; CDR2 reads SYDVKM. J was trimmed by 5 bases and V by 5 bases; bases with no gene match: 6.

The chain joins TRBV7-9 to TRBJ1-3, with no clear D. Germline CDR1 SEHNR, CDR2 FQNEAQ (reference sequence). The CDR3 covers 16 residues. The V gene lost 5 bases and the J gene lost 0 bases, with 14 bases spanning the gap. The CDR3 sequence is CASSLYRAGSGNTIYF. CDR3 DNA sequence: TGTGCCAGCAGCCTTTACAGAGCCGGCTCTGGAAACACCATATATTTT.

The genes are TRBV12-5 and TRBJ2-1, with TRBD2 matching over 11 bases. Germline CDR1 and CDR2: LGHNT and FRNRAP. The CDR3 runs to 15 residues. Trimming cost V 7 bases and J 2 bases; bases outside gene matches: 4. For the CDR3, the DNA is TGTGCTAGTGCCCAGACTAGCGGGGCCTACAATGAGCAGTTCTTC. The encoded protein is CASAQTSGAYNEQFF.

This rearrangement joins TRBV18 to TRBJ2-3; D is perhaps TRBD1 (5 bases). The CDR3 totals 14 residues. Germline values: CDR1 KGHSH, CDR2 LQKENI. The V end was cut by 3 bases, the J end by 4 bases, with 11 bases between. The CDR3 DNA reads TGTGCCAGCTCACCGGTAGGGGTAGCAGATACGCAGTATTTT. This sequence encodes CASSPVGVADTQYF.

The chain couples TRBV6-1 to TRBJ2-2, with a possible D match to TRBD2 (6 bases). Germline values: CDR1 MNHNS, CDR2 SASEGT. V was shortened by 4 bases and J by 6 bases, with 18 bases between the two germline ends. The CDR3 is made up of 16 amino acids. The DNA of the CDR3 is TGTGCCAGCAGTGCGCCATCCGCCCGGGAGTCCGGGGAGCTGTTTTTT. The encoded protein is CASSAPSARESGELFF.